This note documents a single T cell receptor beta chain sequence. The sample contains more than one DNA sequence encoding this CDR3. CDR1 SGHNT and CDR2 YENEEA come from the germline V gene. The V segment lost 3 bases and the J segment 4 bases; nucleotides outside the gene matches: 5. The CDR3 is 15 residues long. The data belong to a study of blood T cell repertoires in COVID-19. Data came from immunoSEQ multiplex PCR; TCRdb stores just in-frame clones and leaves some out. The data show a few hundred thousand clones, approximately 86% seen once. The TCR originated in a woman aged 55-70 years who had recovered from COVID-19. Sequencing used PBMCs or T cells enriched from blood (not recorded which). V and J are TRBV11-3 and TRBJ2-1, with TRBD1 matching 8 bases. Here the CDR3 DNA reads TGTGCCAGCAGCTTTCCCGGGACAGGTTACAATGAGCAGTTCTTC. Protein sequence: CASSFPGTGYNEQFF.